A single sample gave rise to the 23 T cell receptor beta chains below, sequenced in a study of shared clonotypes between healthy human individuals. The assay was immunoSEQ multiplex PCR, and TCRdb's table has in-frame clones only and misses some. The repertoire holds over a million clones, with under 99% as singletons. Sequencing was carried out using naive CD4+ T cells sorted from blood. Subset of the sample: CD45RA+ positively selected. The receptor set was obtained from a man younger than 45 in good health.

CDR3 bases: TGTGCCAGTAGTATCGGGGCGGGAAGGGCCACAGATACGCAGTATTTT. Amino acid sequence: CASSIGAGRATDTQYF. The V call is TRBV19, the J call TRBJ2-3; the D gene is possibly TRBD2 (6 bases). Germline V lookup: CDR1 LNHDA, CDR2 SQIVND (reference sequence). This CDR3 comprises 16 residues. V was cut by 3 bases and J by 2 bases, with 15 bases left in between.

DNA for the CDR3: TGCGCCAGCAGCCTGGGACGGAAGCAAGCCGGACTAAACATTCAGTACTTC. It translates to CASSLGRKQAGLNIQYF. This rearrangement joins TRBV5-1 to TRBJ2-4, with D possibly called TRBD1 or TRBD2 (5 bases each). The CDR3 totals 17 residues. V lost 4 bases and J lost 6, with 23 bases in between. Per germline, CDR1 SGHRS and CDR2 YFSETQ. The whole variable domain, filled in from reference TRBV5-1 and TRBJ2-4, reads KAGVTQTPRYLIKTRGQQVTLSCSPISGHRSVSWYQQTPGQGLQFLFEYFSETQRNKGNFPGRFSGRQFSNSRSEMNVSTLELGDSALYLCASSLGRKQAGLNIQYFGAGTRLSVL.

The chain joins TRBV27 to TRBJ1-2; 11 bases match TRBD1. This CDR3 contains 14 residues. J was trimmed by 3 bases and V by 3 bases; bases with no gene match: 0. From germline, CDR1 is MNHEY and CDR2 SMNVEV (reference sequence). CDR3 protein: CASSLGQGDYGYTF. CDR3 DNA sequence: TGTGCCAGCAGTTTGGGACAGGGGGACTATGGCTACACCTTC.

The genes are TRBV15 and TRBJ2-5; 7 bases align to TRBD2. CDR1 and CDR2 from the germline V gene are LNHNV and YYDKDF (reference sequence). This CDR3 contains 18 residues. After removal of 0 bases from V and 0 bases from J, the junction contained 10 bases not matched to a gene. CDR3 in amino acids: CATSRDRMGGGYQETQYF. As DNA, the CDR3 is TGTGCCACCAGCAGAGATCGGATGGGCGGGGGATACCAAGAGACCCAGTACTTC.

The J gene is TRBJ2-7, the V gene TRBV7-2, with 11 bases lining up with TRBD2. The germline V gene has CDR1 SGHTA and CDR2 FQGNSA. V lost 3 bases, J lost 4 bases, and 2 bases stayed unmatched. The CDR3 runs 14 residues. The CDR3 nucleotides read TGTGCCAGCAGCTTCGGGACTAGCGGTTACGAGCAGTACTTC. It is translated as CASSFGTSGYEQYF.

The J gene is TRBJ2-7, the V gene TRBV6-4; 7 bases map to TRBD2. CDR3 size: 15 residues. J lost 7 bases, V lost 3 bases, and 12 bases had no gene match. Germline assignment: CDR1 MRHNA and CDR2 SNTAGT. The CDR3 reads CASSEQPSGRREQYF. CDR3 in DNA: TGTGCCAGCAGTGAGCAACCTAGCGGTCGGCGGGAGCAGTACTTC.

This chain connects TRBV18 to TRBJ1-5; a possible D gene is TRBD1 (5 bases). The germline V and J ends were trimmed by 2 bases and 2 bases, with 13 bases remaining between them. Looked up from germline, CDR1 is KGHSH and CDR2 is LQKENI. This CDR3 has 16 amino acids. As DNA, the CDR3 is TGTGCCAGCTCACCATTGTTCAGGGACGGCAATCAGCCCCAGCATTTT. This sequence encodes CASSPLFRDGNQPQHF.

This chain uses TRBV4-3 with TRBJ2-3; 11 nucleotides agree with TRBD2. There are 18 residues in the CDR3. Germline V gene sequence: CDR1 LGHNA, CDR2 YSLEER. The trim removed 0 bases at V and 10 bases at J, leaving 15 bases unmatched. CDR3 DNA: TGCGCCAGCAGCCAAGAACCGGTGACTAGCGGGGTAGCGAGGGCGCAGTATTTT. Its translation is CASSQEPVTSGVARAQYF.

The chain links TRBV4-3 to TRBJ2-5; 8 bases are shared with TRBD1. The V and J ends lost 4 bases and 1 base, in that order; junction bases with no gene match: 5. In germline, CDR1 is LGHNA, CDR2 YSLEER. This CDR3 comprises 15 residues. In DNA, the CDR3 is TGCGCCAGCAGCCTCCTTCAGGGGGCCCAAGAGACCCAGTACTTC. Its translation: CASSLLQGAQETQYF.

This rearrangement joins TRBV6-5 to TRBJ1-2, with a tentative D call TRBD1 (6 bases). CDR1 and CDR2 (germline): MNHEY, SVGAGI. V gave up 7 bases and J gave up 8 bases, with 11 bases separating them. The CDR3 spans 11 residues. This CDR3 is CASILQGGYTF. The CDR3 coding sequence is TGTGCCAGCATCCTTCAGGGGGGCTACACCTTC.

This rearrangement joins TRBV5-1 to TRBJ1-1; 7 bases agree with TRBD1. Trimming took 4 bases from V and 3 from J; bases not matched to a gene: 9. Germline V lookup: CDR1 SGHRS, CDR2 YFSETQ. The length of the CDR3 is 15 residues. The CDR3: CASSLEGQADTEAFF. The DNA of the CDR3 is TGCGCCAGCAGCCTTGAAGGACAGGCCGACACTGAAGCTTTCTTT.

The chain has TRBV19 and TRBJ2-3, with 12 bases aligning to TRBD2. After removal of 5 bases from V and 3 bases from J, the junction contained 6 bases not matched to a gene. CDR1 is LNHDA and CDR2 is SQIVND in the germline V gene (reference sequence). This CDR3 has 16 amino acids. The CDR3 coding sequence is TGTGCCAGTAGTGTGACTAGCGGGAGACAAACAGATACGCAGTATTTT. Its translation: CASSVTSGRQTDTQYF.

The CDR3 sequence is CASSYPRGLAGVGSQETQYF. The CDR3 DNA reads TGCGCCAGCAGCTACCCAAGGGGGCTAGCGGGAGTGGGGTCACAAGAGACCCAGTACTTC. This chain uses TRBV5-1 with TRBJ2-5; 10 bases align to TRBD2. Germline CDR1 is SGHRS and CDR2 is YFSETQ. The CDR3 runs to 20 residues. Losses at the gene ends were 3 bases for V and 2 bases for J; bases not matched to a gene: 19. Full variable domain (missing parts from reference TRBV5-1 and TRBJ2-5): KAGVTQTPRYLIKTRGQQVTLSCSPISGHRSVSWYQQTPGQGLQFLFEYFSETQRNKGNFPGRFSGRQFSNSRSEMNVSTLELGDSALYLCASSYPRGLAGVGSQETQYFGPGTRLLVL.

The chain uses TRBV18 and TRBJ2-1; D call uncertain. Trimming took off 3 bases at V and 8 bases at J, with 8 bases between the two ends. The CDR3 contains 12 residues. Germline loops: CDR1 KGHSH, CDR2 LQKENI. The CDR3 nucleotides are TGTGCCAGCTCACCTCCCTCTCATGAGCAGTTCTTC. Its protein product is CASSPPSHEQFF.

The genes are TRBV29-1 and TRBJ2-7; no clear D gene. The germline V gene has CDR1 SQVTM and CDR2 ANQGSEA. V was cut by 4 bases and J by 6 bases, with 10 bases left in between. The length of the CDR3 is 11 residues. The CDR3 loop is CSVVPPAEQYF. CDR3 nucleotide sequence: TGCAGCGTTGTCCCCCCGGCCGAGCAGTACTTC.

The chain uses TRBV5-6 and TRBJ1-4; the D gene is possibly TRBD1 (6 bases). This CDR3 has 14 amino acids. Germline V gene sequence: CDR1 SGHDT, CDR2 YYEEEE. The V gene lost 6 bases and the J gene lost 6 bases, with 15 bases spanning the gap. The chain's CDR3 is CASTTMGAYEKLFF. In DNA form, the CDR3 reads TGTGCCAGCACCACGATGGGGGCGTATGAAAAACTGTTTTTT.

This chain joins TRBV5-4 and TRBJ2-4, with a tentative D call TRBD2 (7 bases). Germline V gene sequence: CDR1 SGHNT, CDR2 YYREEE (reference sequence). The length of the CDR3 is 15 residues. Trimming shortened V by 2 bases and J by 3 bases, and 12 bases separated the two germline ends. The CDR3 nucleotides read TGTGCCAGCAGCTTTGGCGGGGGCGGCAAAAACATTCAGTACTTC. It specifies CASSFGGGGKNIQYF.

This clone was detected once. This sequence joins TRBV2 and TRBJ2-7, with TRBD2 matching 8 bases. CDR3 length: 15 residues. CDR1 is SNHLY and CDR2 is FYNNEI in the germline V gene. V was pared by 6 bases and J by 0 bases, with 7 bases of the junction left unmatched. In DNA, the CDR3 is TGTGCCAGCAGCGGGGGGGGCACGAGCTCCTACGAGCAGTACTTC. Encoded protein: CASSGGGTSSYEQYF.

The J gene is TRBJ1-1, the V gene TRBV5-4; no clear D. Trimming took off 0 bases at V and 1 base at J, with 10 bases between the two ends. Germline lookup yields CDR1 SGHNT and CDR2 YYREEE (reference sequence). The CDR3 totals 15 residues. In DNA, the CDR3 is TGTGCCAGCAGCTTGGGGCGGCTAGAGAACACTGAAGCTTTCTTT. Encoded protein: CASSLGRLENTEAFF. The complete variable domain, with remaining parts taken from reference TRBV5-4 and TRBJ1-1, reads ETGVTQSPTHLIKTRGQQVTLRCSSQSGHNTVSWYQQALGQGPQFIFQYYREEENGRGNFPPRFSGLQFPNYSSELNVNALELDDSALYLCASSLGRLENTEAFFGQGTRLTVV.

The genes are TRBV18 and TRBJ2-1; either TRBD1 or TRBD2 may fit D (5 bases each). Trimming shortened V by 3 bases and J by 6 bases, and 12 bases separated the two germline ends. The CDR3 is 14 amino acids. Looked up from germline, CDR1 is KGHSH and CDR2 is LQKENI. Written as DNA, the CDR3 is TGTGCCAGCTCACCGGGGGTCGGGCCCAATGAGCAGTTCTTC. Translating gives CASSPGVGPNEQFF.

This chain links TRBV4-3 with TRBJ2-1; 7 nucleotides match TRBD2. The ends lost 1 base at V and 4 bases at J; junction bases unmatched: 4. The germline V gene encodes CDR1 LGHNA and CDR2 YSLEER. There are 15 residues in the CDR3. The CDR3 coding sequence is TGCGCCAGCAGCCAAGGAGCGGGGCAATACAATGAGCAGTTCTTC. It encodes CASSQGAGQYNEQFF.

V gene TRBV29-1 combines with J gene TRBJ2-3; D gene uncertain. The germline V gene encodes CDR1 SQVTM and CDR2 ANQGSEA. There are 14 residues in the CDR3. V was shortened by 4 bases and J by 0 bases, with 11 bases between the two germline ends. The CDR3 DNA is TGCAGCGTTGTTGCGATTGCTAGCACAGATACGCAGTATTTT. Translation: CSVVAIASTDTQYF.

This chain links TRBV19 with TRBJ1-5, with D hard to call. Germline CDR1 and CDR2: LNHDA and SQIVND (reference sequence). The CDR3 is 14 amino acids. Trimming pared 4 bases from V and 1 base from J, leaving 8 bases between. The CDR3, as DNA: TGTGCCAGTAGTAAGTACCACAGCAATCAGCCCCAGCATTTT. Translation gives CASSKYHSNQPQHF.